This entry features one T cell receptor (beta chain) sequence. The V end lost 10 bases, the J end lost 0 bases, and 20 bases lay between the germline ends. This CDR3 is 16 amino acids long. CDR1 and CDR2 from the germline V gene are LNHDA and SQIVND (reference sequence). Method: immunoSEQ multiplex PCR; TCRdb's copy keeps in-frame clones and lacks some. The table has fewer than 100,000 clones, about 80% seen once. This record comes from a study of blood T cell repertoires in COVID-19. Across the study: PBMCs, B-cell-depleted T cells, or T cells were the source of the cDNA or gDNA that made up the material.

The genes are TRBV19 and TRBJ2-3; the D gene is possibly TRBD1 (7 bases). This receptor was obtained from a man aged 65 to 85 with acute or convalescent COVID-19. The sample comprised peripheral blood. CDR3: CATTRRGRASTDTQYF. Here the CDR3 DNA reads TGTGCCACCACCAGGAGGGGGCGGGCTAGCACAGATACGCAGTATTTT.